Sequencing of this T cell receptor (beta chain) was carried out in a study of blood T cell repertoires in COVID-19. Libraries were prepared by immunoSEQ multiplex PCR; TCRdb keeps only in-frame clonotypes and omits some of them. The sample includes fewer than 350,000 clones, approximately 85% of them seen just once. The CDR3 is 15 residues long. Germline V lookup: CDR1 SGHRS, CDR2 YFSETQ. V lost 2 bases and J 0 bases, leaving 8 bases between the germline ends. Input material: peripheral blood. V and J are TRBV5-1 and TRBJ2-2; D gene uncertain. This TCR was recovered from a human donor in a cohort sampled during active COVID-19. The CDR3 DNA reads TGCGCCAGCAGCTTAGGCGGAACGAACACCGGGGAGCTGTTTTTT. It specifies CASSLGGTNTGELFF.